Listed below are T cell receptor beta chains from one sample, sequenced in a study of metastatic and nonmetastatic thyroid tumors. MiXCR re-clonotyped the PCR reads for TCRdb. This table holds some 24,000 clones, roughly 20% found once. Material: blood. Receptors originate from a male donor with papillary thyroid cancer or a benign thyroid nodule (not recorded which). Some clones in this sample may be carry-over from other donors' samples. Both conserved end residues are part of each CDR3. The D gene is left open where the match is weak. Clone size is stated in some rows and not others, as once, few, many or a class when expanded.

TRBV7-2	.	TRBJ1-1	many	TGTGCCAGCAGCTTAGGCGCAGTTATGCGGAAACATGAAGCTTTCTTT	CASSLGAVMRKHEAFF
TRBV7-6	TRBD1	TRBJ2-7	.	TGTGCCAGCAGTGACAGGGGGTGGGGCGAGCAGTACTTC	CASSDRGWGEQYF
TRBV30	.	TRBJ1-5	.	TGTGCCTGGAGTGGGGGGACCGGGACGGCAAATCAGCCCCAGCATTTT	CAWSGGTGTANQPQHF
TRBV24-1	.	TRBJ2-1	many	TGTGCCCTATCCGCGTTAGATGAGCAGTTCTTC	CALSALDEQFF
TRBV19	TRBD1	TRBJ2-7	.	TGTGCCAGTAGGCTGACCGGGACAGGGGGCCACGAGCAGTACTTC	CASRLTGTGGHEQYF
TRBV9	.	TRBJ2-3	many	TGTGCCAGCAGCGTAGAGGGAGATCCCTACCCAGATACGCAGTATTTT	CASSVEGDPYPDTQYF
TRBV9	.	TRBJ2-5	many	TGTGCCAGCAGCGGGGGACGGCGACAAGAGACCCAGTACTTC	CASSGGRRQETQYF
TRBV18	TRBD1	TRBJ2-6	many	TGTGCCAGCTCATTCCCGGGACAGGGGGCGCCTGGGGCCAACGTCCTGACTTTC	CASSFPGQGAPGANVLTF
TRBV19	TRBD1	TRBJ2-7	many	TGTGCCAGTAGGAGAAAAGGGGGACAGGGGGTCCACGAGCAGTACTTC	CASRRKGGQGVHEQYF
TRBV11-2	TRBD2	TRBJ2-1	.	TGTGCCAGCAGCTTAGTAACTAGCGGCGGAAGAGGCGAGCAGTTCTTC	CASSLVTSGGRGEQFF
TRBV20-1	TRBD2	TRBJ2-5	many	TGCAGTGCTAGCGATGGAGGACTAGCGCTTCAAGAGACCCAGTACTTC	CSASDGGLALQETQYF
TRBV5-1	TRBD1	TRBJ2-3	.	TGCGCCAGCACGTTCGGGACAGCGGTTACAGATACGCAGTATTTT	CASTFGTAVTDTQYF
TRBV12-3/TRBV12-4	.	TRBJ2-7	medium-sized	TGTGCCAGCAGTTTAGACAGGGCCTACGAGCAGTACTTC	CASSLDRAYEQYF
TRBV5-1	.	TRBJ2-2	.	TGCGCCAGCAGCCACCAGGGGCCGGCACACACCGGGGAGCTGTTTTTT	CASSHQGPAHTGELFF
TRBV9	.	TRBJ2-3	.	TGTGCCAGCAGCGTAGTCAGGGGAGCGGGTAGCGGAAATCAAGACCTCACAGATACGCAGTATTTT	CASSVVRGAGSGNQDLTDTQYF
TRBV4-2	.	TRBJ1-3	many	TGTGCCAGCAGCCAAACTGAGGGAAACACCATATATTTT	CASSQTEGNTIYF
TRBV6-2/TRBV6-3	.	TRBJ2-3	.	TGTGCCAGCAGTCCTCAGGGCACAGATACGCAGTATTTT	CASSPQGTDTQYF
TRBV6-1	.	TRBJ2-6	large	TGTGCCAGCAGTGAAAAGGATCGGACGCTACTAGTTTTC	CASSEKDRTLLVF
TRBV20-1	.	TRBJ2-2	many	TGCAGTGCTGGACCCTTATTAGCTGGGGAGCTGTTTTTT	CSAGPLLAGELFF
TRBV6-2/TRBV6-3	.	TRBJ2-7	many	TGTGCCAGCAGCCGTGACACAAATAGGGACGAGCAGTACTTC	CASSRDTNRDEQYF
TRBV27	.	TRBJ2-7	.	TGTGCCAGCAGTTTAGGCCCGGGTAAGCAGTACTTC	CASSLGPGKQYF
TRBV5-8	.	TRBJ1-6	many	TGTGCCAGCAGCTTGGGGGGCCTCGGAAATTCACCCCTCCACTTT	CASSLGGLGNSPLHF
TRBV4-2	.	TRBJ2-7	medium-sized	TGTGCCAGCAGCCAAGACTGGGACGGGACGAACGAGCAGTACTTC	CASSQDWDGTNEQYF
TRBV11-1	.	TRBJ2-1	many	TGTGCCAGCAGCGCCCGTGGTGGAAATCTTTTTTCCTACAATGAGCAGTTCTTC	CASSARGGNLFSYNEQFF
TRBV30	.	TRBJ1-5	many	TGTGCTTTTGGGTTGGACAGCTATCAGCCCCAGCATTTT	CAFGLDSYQPQHF
TRBV6-1	.	TRBJ2-1	many	TGTGCCAGCACCCTCGGGTCCTCCTACAATGAGCAGTTCTTC	CASTLGSSYNEQFF
TRBV6-1	TRBD1	TRBJ1-2	.	TGTGCCAGATCCGGGACAGGGGTGAACTATGTCTACACCTTC	CARSGTGVNYVYTF
TRBV4-1	TRBD2	TRBJ2-3	many	TGCGCCAGCAGCCTTGGACTAGCGGGTAGCACAGATACGCAGTATTTT	CASSLGLAGSTDTQYF
TRBV20-1	.	TRBJ1-6	many	TGCAGTGCTACAGGGTACCCTAACCCAAATTCACCCCTCCACTTT	CSATGYPNPNSPLHF